The rows below give T cell receptor beta chains drawn from one sample of a study of blood T cell repertoires in COVID-19. Libraries were prepared by immunoSEQ multiplex PCR; TCRdb keeps only in-frame clonotypes and omits some of them. The sample has 180,000 or so clones; 80% to 90% are singletons. Sequencing was carried out using peripheral blood. The receptors derive from a man between 60 and 70 years old with acute or convalescent COVID-19. Both conserved end residues are trimmed from each CDR3. Fields, in order: J gene, V gene, clone size, CDR3 protein. For some rows the clone size is stated as once, few or many, or as a class when expanded; others skip it.

j_call: TRBJ1-3
v_call: TRBV11-2
clone_size: -
cdr3_aa: ASRHAAGNTIY

j_call: TRBJ2-7
v_call: TRBV7-8
clone_size: -
cdr3_aa: ASSLQNYEQY

j_call: TRBJ1-3
v_call: TRBV12-3/TRBV12-4
clone_size: -
cdr3_aa: ASTPGGNTIY

j_call: TRBJ2-7
v_call: TRBV18
clone_size: -
cdr3_aa: ASSPGQGEGEQY

j_call: TRBJ2-3
v_call: TRBV7-3
clone_size: -
cdr3_aa: ASSSTMASTQY

j_call: TRBJ1-6
v_call: TRBV7-3
clone_size: -
cdr3_aa: ASSLRGFDSPLH

j_call: TRBJ1-2
v_call: TRBV29-1
clone_size: -
cdr3_aa: SVEDQFKTGGGYT

j_call: TRBJ1-2
v_call: TRBV19
clone_size: -
cdr3_aa: ASSRVAYGYT

j_call: TRBJ1-1
v_call: TRBV10-3
clone_size: -
cdr3_aa: AISEAAQNTEAF

j_call: TRBJ2-1
v_call: TRBV7-9
clone_size: once
cdr3_aa: ASSPLRGVSYNEQF

j_call: TRBJ2-7
v_call: TRBV6-4
clone_size: -
cdr3_aa: ASSDPLAYEQY

j_call: TRBJ1-1
v_call: TRBV30
clone_size: -
cdr3_aa: AWIGLGGVLYTEAF

j_call: TRBJ2-3
v_call: TRBV10-3
clone_size: -
cdr3_aa: AISGVSGTLEDTQY

j_call: TRBJ2-1
v_call: TRBV27
clone_size: -
cdr3_aa: ASSLRLAGGRGSYNEQF

j_call: TRBJ1-1
v_call: TRBV19
clone_size: -
cdr3_aa: ASSIVAGGRNTEAF

j_call: TRBJ2-3
v_call: TRBV29-1
clone_size: -
cdr3_aa: SFTGLADTQY

j_call: TRBJ2-1
v_call: TRBV19
clone_size: -
cdr3_aa: ASSHRGHYNEQF

j_call: TRBJ2-7
v_call: TRBV2
clone_size: once
cdr3_aa: ASNPGRGYEQY

j_call: TRBJ2-5
v_call: TRBV5-1
clone_size: -
cdr3_aa: ASSLGPGTRGAETQY

j_call: TRBJ2-5
v_call: TRBV2
clone_size: -
cdr3_aa: ASSLGLAGGGQETQY

j_call: TRBJ2-3
v_call: TRBV11-3
clone_size: -
cdr3_aa: ASSFLDKDTDTQY

j_call: TRBJ1-1
v_call: TRBV5-6
clone_size: -
cdr3_aa: ASSLGAQTSTEAF

j_call: TRBJ1-2
v_call: TRBV19
clone_size: -
cdr3_aa: ASSRDKNYGYT

j_call: TRBJ2-3
v_call: TRBV19
clone_size: -
cdr3_aa: ASSGGLALSTDTQY

j_call: TRBJ1-1
v_call: TRBV19
clone_size: -
cdr3_aa: ASSSNRVTEAF

j_call: TRBJ1-6
v_call: TRBV19
clone_size: -
cdr3_aa: ATSQDRRYNSPLH

j_call: TRBJ1-5
v_call: TRBV10-3
clone_size: -
cdr3_aa: AISGGGWGNQPQH

j_call: TRBJ2-1
v_call: TRBV7-9
clone_size: -
cdr3_aa: ASSGGLLSYNEQF

j_call: TRBJ2-6
v_call: TRBV30
clone_size: -
cdr3_aa: AWSGGTDWGLGANVLT

j_call: TRBJ2-7
v_call: TRBV18
clone_size: -
cdr3_aa: ASSPVGTGQDEQY

j_call: TRBJ2-1
v_call: TRBV5-4
clone_size: -
cdr3_aa: ASSSLAGGYNEQF

j_call: TRBJ1-2
v_call: TRBV29-1
clone_size: -
cdr3_aa: SVMTANYGYT

j_call: TRBJ1-5
v_call: TRBV27
clone_size: -
cdr3_aa: ASGTGIQPQH

j_call: TRBJ1-1
v_call: TRBV7-9
clone_size: -
cdr3_aa: ASSSRRQGQPNTEAF

j_call: TRBJ1-6
v_call: TRBV7-3
clone_size: -
cdr3_aa: ASSPTGNRSNSPLH

j_call: TRBJ1-1
v_call: TRBV10-1
clone_size: -
cdr3_aa: ASSIDLRGQNTEAF

j_call: TRBJ2-5
v_call: TRBV19
clone_size: -
cdr3_aa: ASNGGGFQETQY

j_call: TRBJ2-3
v_call: TRBV7-9
clone_size: -
cdr3_aa: ASTREVIRGTDTQY

j_call: TRBJ1-2
v_call: TRBV2
clone_size: -
cdr3_aa: ASSAQGPEGYT

j_call: TRBJ2-1
v_call: TRBV6-5
clone_size: -
cdr3_aa: ASPPSGRWYNEQF

j_call: TRBJ1-1
v_call: TRBV14
clone_size: -
cdr3_aa: ASSQDLGRSTEAF

j_call: TRBJ1-4
v_call: TRBV15
clone_size: few
cdr3_aa: ATSAPGGPNEKLF

j_call: TRBJ1-5
v_call: TRBV28
clone_size: few
cdr3_aa: ASLPGDRGFQPQH

j_call: TRBJ1-2
v_call: TRBV7-9
clone_size: -
cdr3_aa: ASSPRVGTDGGYT

j_call: TRBJ2-7
v_call: TRBV5-4
clone_size: -
cdr3_aa: ASSQERGLGEQY

j_call: TRBJ2-3
v_call: TRBV29-1
clone_size: -
cdr3_aa: SVQKPGDTQY

j_call: TRBJ1-1
v_call: TRBV3-1/TRBV3-2
clone_size: -
cdr3_aa: ASSQGDRVLNTEAF

j_call: TRBJ1-1
v_call: TRBV7-9
clone_size: -
cdr3_aa: ASSLGGDTEAF

j_call: TRBJ2-1
v_call: TRBV6-5
clone_size: -
cdr3_aa: ASSKLAGGDNEQF

j_call: TRBJ1-6
v_call: TRBV27
clone_size: -
cdr3_aa: ASSFVLSSGSPLH

j_call: TRBJ2-7
v_call: TRBV27
clone_size: once
cdr3_aa: ASSRGLAGVRY